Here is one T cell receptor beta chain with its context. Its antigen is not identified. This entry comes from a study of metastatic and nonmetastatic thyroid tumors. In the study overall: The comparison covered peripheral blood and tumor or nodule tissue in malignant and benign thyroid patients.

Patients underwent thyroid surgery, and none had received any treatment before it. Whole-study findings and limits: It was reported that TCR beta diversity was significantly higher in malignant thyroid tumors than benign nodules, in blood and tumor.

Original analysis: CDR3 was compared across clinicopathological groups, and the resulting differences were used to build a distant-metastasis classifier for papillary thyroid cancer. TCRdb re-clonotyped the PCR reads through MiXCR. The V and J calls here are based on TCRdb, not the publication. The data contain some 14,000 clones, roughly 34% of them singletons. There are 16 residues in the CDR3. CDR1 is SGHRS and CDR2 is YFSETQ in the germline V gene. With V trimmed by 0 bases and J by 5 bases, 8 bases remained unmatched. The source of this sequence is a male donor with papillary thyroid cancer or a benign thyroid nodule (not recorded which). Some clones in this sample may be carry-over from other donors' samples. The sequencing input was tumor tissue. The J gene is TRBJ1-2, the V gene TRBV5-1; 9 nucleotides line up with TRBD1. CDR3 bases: TGCGCCAGCAGCTTGGGCTGGACAGGGGAGGGGTATGGCTACACCTTC. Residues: CASSLGWTGEGYGYTF.